Below are 26 T cell receptor beta chains sequenced from a single sample in a study of CDR3 diversity in severe acne. TCRdb independently ran MiXCR on the PCR reads; one entry per CDR3 protein. The sample shows fewer than 90,000 distinct CDR3 sequences, about 54% of them seen only once. Sequenced: blood. The source is a male donor in good health, without acne.

J is TRBJ2-7 and V is TRBV5-1; D gene uncertain. The J call may be incorrect, as the DNA end agrees better with TRBJ2-1. The CDR3 runs to 14 residues. CDR1 is SGHRS and CDR2 is YFSETQ in the germline V gene. CDR3: CASSLSWAVDEQFF. DNA for the CDR3: TGCGCCAGCAGCTTGAGTTGGGCGGTCGATGAGCAGTTCTTC.

This clonotype was seen ten or more times. The J gene is TRBJ2-2, the V gene TRBV6-2 or TRBV6-3, with unresolved D. The CDR3 spans 14 residues. Germline-derived CDR1 and CDR2 are MNHEY and SVGEGT. V was cut by 6 bases and J by 6 bases, with 14 bases left in between. Here the CDR3 reads CASSKRTESGELFF. The CDR3 coding sequence is TGTGCCAGCAGCAAACGTACGGAATCCGGGGAGCTGTTTTTT.

This clonotype has a count of ten or more. The V call is TRBV11-2, the J call TRBJ1-5; D is unresolved. Between the trimmed V and J ends, which lost 5 bases and 3 bases, there was a span of 11 bases. Germline V gene lookup returns CDR1 SGHAT and CDR2 FQNNGV. The CDR3 spans 14 residues. The chain's CDR3 is CASSLGRNNQPQHF. CDR3 nucleotides: TGTGCCAGCAGCCTTGGACGTAACAATCAGCCCCAGCATTTT.

The chain has TRBV20-1 and TRBJ2-7; D is perhaps TRBD1 (6 bases). With 1 base removed from V and 4 bases from J, the gap between germline ends came to 14 bases. CDR1 and CDR2 from the germline V gene are DFQATT and SNEGSKA (reference sequence). There are 14 residues in the CDR3. The CDR3 DNA reads TGCAGTGCTAGAGGGCGGACAGTGATATACGAGCAGTACTTC. Translated: CSARGRTVIYEQYF.

This clonotype was seen many times. J is TRBJ1-1 and V is TRBV2; D possibly corresponds to TRBD1 (5 bases). The CDR3 loop spans 11 amino acids. The germline CDR1 and CDR2 sequences are SNHLY and FYNNEI. The V gene lost 8 bases and the J gene lost 6 bases, with 10 bases spanning the gap. The CDR3 here is CASLQGAEAFF. CDR3 bases: TGTGCCAGCCTGCAGGGAGCTGAAGCTTTCTTT. The variable domain in full, completed from reference TRBV2 and TRBJ1-1, reads EPEVTQTPSHQVTQMGQEVILRCVPISNHLYFYWYRQILGQKVEFLVSFYNNEISEKSEIFDDQFSVERPDGSNFTLKIRSTKLEDSAMYFCASLQGAEAFFGQGTRLTVV.

This clonotype was found a few times. The V gene is TRBV10-3, the J gene TRBJ1-1; D unclear. The germline V gene has CDR1 ENHRY and CDR2 SYGVKD. Trimming removed 10 bases from V and 3 bases from J, with 15 bases in between. This CDR3 comprises 13 residues. CDR3 sequence reads: CATVGVADTEAFF. Here the CDR3 DNA reads TGTGCCACCGTCGGGGTGGCGGACACTGAAGCTTTCTTT.

This clonotype was recorded many times. V gene TRBV7-6 combines with J gene TRBJ1-4; D ambiguous. Germline values: CDR1 SGHVS, CDR2 FNYEAQ. V lost 1 base and J 5 bases, leaving 8 bases between the germline ends. This CDR3 is built from 14 residues. This CDR3 is CASSLGTVNEKLFF. CDR3 nucleotides: TGTGCCAGCAGCTTAGGGACGGTAAATGAAAAACTGTTTTTT.

The chain links TRBV28 to TRBJ1-4; weak D call: TRBD1 (6 bases). The V and J ends lost 7 bases and 8 bases respectively, with 14 bases between them. Germline-derived CDR1 and CDR2 are MDHEN and SYDVKM. The CDR3 totals 13 residues. In DNA, the CDR3 is TGTGCCAGCAAGAAGGGGACACCCGAAAAACTGTTTTTT. Protein sequence: CASKKGTPEKLFF.

The chain uses TRBV7-2 and TRBJ2-3; 8 positions agree with TRBD1. J lost 12 bases, V lost 1 base, and 9 bases had no gene match. The CDR3 consists of 14 residues. Germline values: CDR1 SGHTA, CDR2 FQGNSA. CDR3 nucleotides: TGTGCCAGCAGCTTAGGGCAGGGGGCAATAGATCAGTATTTT. Translation: CASSLGQGAIDQYF.

The chain has TRBV19 and TRBJ2-7, with 12 bases lining up with TRBD2. This CDR3 has 15 amino acids. With 3 bases clipped from V and 4 bases from J, the junction kept 4 bases outside the gene matches. Germline V lookup: CDR1 LNHDA, CDR2 SQIVND (reference sequence). CDR3: CASSILTSGSYEQYF. CDR3 nucleotide sequence: TGTGCCAGTAGTATCCTGACTAGCGGGAGTTACGAGCAGTACTTC. The full variable domain, its missing parts supplied by reference TRBV19 and TRBJ2-7, is DGGITQSPKYLFRKEGQNVTLSCEQNLNHDAMYWYRQDPGQGLRLIYYSQIVNDFQKGDIAEGYSVSREKKESFPLTVTSAQKNPTAFYLCASSILTSGSYEQYFGPGTRLTVT.

This sequence joins TRBV20-1 and TRBJ1-1; D is ambiguous. V lost 3 bases, J lost 3 bases, and 11 bases lay in between. The CDR3 has 13 amino acids. The V gene's germline CDR1 is DFQATT and CDR2 SNEGSKA (reference sequence). This CDR3 is CSASMSWDTEAFF. In DNA, the CDR3 is TGCAGTGCTAGCATGTCGTGGGACACTGAAGCTTTCTTT.

The rearrangement joins TRBV6-1 to TRBJ2-2; 9 nucleotides align to TRBD1. Germline trimming cut 6 bases from V and 0 bases from J; bases unmatched to any gene: 8. This CDR3 contains 17 residues. Germline-derived CDR1 and CDR2 are MNHNS and SASEGT. The CDR3, as DNA: TGTGCCAGCAGGGACGGGACAGGGAACGCGAACACCGGGGAGCTGTTTTTT. The encoded protein is CASRDGTGNANTGELFF.

J is TRBJ2-3 and V is TRBV29-1, with 8 bases that match TRBD2. CDR1 is SQVTM, CDR2 ANQGSEA, per germline. The junction had 17 bases not matched to a gene; V was cut back by 7 bases and J by 5 bases. The CDR3 is 16 residues long. This CDR3 is CSARAITGGAGDTQYF. CDR3 DNA: TGCAGCGCCAGGGCGATAACGGGGGGGGCGGGAGATACGCAGTATTTT.

This clonotype was picked up many times. The rearrangement links TRBV2 to TRBJ1-1; the D gene is possibly TRBD1 (6 bases). The CDR3 spans 13 residues. The V end was cut by 7 bases, the J end by 1 base, with 10 bases between. CDR1 is SNHLY and CDR2 is FYNNEI in the germline V gene. The CDR3 loop reads CASMETGNTEAFF. CDR3 coding DNA: TGTGCCAGCATGGAGACAGGGAACACTGAAGCTTTCTTT.

In regard to this clonotype: Since a much larger clone is just one base distant, this may be a read error. The V call is TRBV15, the J call TRBJ1-5; D not resolved. Germline CDR1 is LNHNV and CDR2 is YYDKDF (reference sequence). V was pared by 0 bases and J by 6 bases, with 12 bases between. The CDR3 contains 15 residues. The CDR3 DNA reads TGTGCCACCAGCAGAGATACGAGGGCTGGTCAGCCCCAGCATTTT. Translation gives CATSRDTRAGQPQHF.

This clonotype was seen a single time. The rearrangement links TRBV5-5 to TRBJ2-1; 11 nucleotides agree with TRBD2. The CDR3 is 16 amino acids. The V segment lost 6 bases and the J segment 5 bases; nucleotides outside the gene matches: 10. CDR1 is SGHKS and CDR2 is YYEKEE in the germline V gene (reference sequence). The CDR3 region is CASTSTGTSGNNEQFF. In DNA form, the CDR3 reads TGTGCCAGCACCTCCACCGGGACTAGCGGAAACAATGAGCAGTTCTTC.

This clonotype was counted between two and nine times. The chain links TRBV20-1 to TRBJ2-3, with D possibly TRBD2 on 6 matching bases. This CDR3 is built from 14 residues. The germline V and J ends were trimmed by 0 bases and 1 base, with 8 bases remaining between them. Germline CDR1 is DFQATT and CDR2 is SNEGSKA (reference sequence). CDR3 amino acids: CSARDGEGTDTQYF. The CDR3 nucleotides read TGCAGTGCTAGAGACGGGGAGGGCACAGATACGCAGTATTTT.

This clonotype was picked up many times. This CDR3 reads CASSLRVAGGDEQYF. CDR3 coding DNA: TGTGCCAGCAGCTTGAGGGTAGCGGGAGGGGACGAGCAGTACTTC. The chain combines TRBV5-8 with TRBJ2-7; 11 bases are a match to TRBD2. The junction had 5 bases not matched to a gene; V was cut back by 1 base and J by 5 bases. The length of the CDR3 is 15 residues. CDR1 is SGHTS, CDR2 YDEGEE, per germline.

Worth noting for this clonotype: A junction end diverges from the germline sequence, so it may reflect a read error. The genes are TRBV24-1 and TRBJ2-7; D is possibly TRBD1 (6 bases). CDR3 length equals 14 residues. Germline V gene lookup returns CDR1 KGHDR and CDR2 SFDVKD. The CDR3 protein is CASSWTRGSYEQYF. The CDR3 DNA reads as TGTGCCAGCAGTTGGACCAGGGGATCCTACGAGCAGTACTTC.

As for this clonotype: The junction and the germline gene differ at one end; a read error may be behind it. The chain links TRBV6-6 to TRBJ1-2; D gene uncertain. CDR3 length equals 13 residues. Germline V lookup: CDR1 MNHNY, CDR2 SVGAGI (reference sequence). The CDR3 here is CASRLGPLYGYAF. The CDR3 coding sequence is TGTGCCAGCAGATTGGGCCCACTCTATGGCTACGCCTTC.

This rearrangement joins TRBV20-1 to TRBJ2-1; TRBD2 matches at 11 bases. Trimming took 5 bases from V and 6 from J; bases not matched to a gene: 3. The germline CDR1 and CDR2 sequences are DFQATT and SNEGSKA (reference sequence). This CDR3 comprises 13 residues. In DNA, the CDR3 is TGCAGTGCTGAGACTAGCGGGGTCAATGAGCAGTTCTTC. This codes for CSAETSGVNEQFF.

The chain joins TRBV20-1 to TRBJ2-3; D may be TRBD1 or TRBD2 (6 bases each). Germline CDR1 reads DFQATT; CDR2 reads SNEGSKA (reference sequence). V was shortened by 3 bases and J by 5 bases, with 15 bases between the two germline ends. This CDR3 contains 14 residues. CDR3 region: CSARKGGVGDTQYF. DNA for the CDR3: TGCAGTGCTAGGAAGGGGGGAGTTGGAGATACGCAGTATTTT.

The chain carries TRBV2 and TRBJ1-2; 11 nucleotides agree with TRBD1. This CDR3 has 13 residues. Per germline, CDR1 SNHLY and CDR2 FYNNEI. V was pared by 10 bases and J by 5 bases, with 6 bases of the junction left unmatched. For the CDR3, the DNA is TGTGCCACCGAGGGGGACAGGGGGTATGGCTACACCTTC. Translated: CATEGDRGYGYTF. Complete variable domain (other parts from reference TRBV2 and TRBJ1-2): EPEVTQTPSHQVTQMGQEVILRCVPISNHLYFYWYRQILGQKVEFLVSFYNNEISEKSEIFDDQFSVERPDGSNFTLKIRSTKLEDSAMYFCATEGDRGYGYTFGSGTRLTVV.

Sample share makes this clonotype medium-sized. The chain couples TRBV6-5 to TRBJ2-7; 10 bases line up with TRBD1. The CDR3 totals 14 residues. J lost 5 bases, V lost 6 bases, and 7 bases had no gene match. From germline, CDR1 is MNHEY and CDR2 SVGAGI. CDR3 loop: CASSHRDRGDEQYF. The CDR3 region has the DNA TGTGCCAGCAGCCACCGGGACAGGGGTGACGAGCAGTACTTC.

The chain combines TRBV5-1 with TRBJ2-7, with D tentatively TRBD2 (5 bases). The CDR3 runs to 12 residues. The V gene's germline CDR1 is SGHRS and CDR2 YFSETQ. V lost 5 bases, J lost 7 bases, and 13 bases lay in between. Here the CDR3 DNA reads TGCGCCAGCAGTACGGGTGCGGGTGAGCAGTACTTC. This sequence encodes CASSTGAGEQYF. The full variable domain, its missing parts supplied by reference TRBV5-1 and TRBJ2-7, is KAGVTQTPRYLIKTRGQQVTLSCSPISGHRSVSWYQQTPGQGLQFLFEYFSETQRNKGNFPGRFSGRQFSNSRSEMNVSTLELGDSALYLCASSTGAGEQYFGPGTRLTVT.

V and J are TRBV10-3 and TRBJ2-7; 14 positions match TRBD2. Germline V gene lookup returns CDR1 ENHRY and CDR2 SYGVKD. The V gene end was trimmed by 3 bases and the J gene end by 3 bases; junction bases not matched to a gene: 1. This CDR3 is 15 amino acids long. In DNA, the CDR3 is TGTGCCATCAGTGAAGGGACTAGCGGGGGCTACGAGCAGTACTTC. As protein: CAISEGTSGGYEQYF.